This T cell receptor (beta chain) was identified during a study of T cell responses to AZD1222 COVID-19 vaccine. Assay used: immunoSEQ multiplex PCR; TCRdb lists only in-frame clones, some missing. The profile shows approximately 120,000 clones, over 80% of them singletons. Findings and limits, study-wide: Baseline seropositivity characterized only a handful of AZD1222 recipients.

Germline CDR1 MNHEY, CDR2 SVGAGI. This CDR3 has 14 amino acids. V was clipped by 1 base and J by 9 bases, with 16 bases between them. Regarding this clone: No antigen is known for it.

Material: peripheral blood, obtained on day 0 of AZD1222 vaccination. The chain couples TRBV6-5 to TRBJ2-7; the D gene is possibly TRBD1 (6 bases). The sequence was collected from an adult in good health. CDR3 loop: CASSYFTGQGMQYF. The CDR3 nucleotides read TGTGCCAGCAGTTACTTCACGGGACAAGGAATGCAGTACTTC.